Listed below are T cell receptor beta chains from one sample, sequenced in a study of blood T cells in healthy people across ages. MiXCR, run by TCRdb on the 5' RACE reads, gives a single entry per CDR3 protein. This sample yields fewer than 2,000,000 distinct CDR3 sequences, of which 30% to 40% are seen a single time; roughly 24% belongs to the top ten. The sequenced sample consisted of blood. The receptors come from a human donor in good health. The CDR3 runs from the conserved cysteine through the conserved F or W. A D gene is named only where the DNA matches it firmly. Where a row states a size, it is once, few, many or the class of an expanded clone; other rows omit it.

many | TRBJ2-3 | TRBV5-1 | TRBD2 | CASSLDLAGVDTQYF | TGCGCCAGCAGCTTGGATCTAGCGGGGGTGGATACGCAGTATTTT
once | TRBJ2-4 | TRBV6-1 | . | CASRVGEHIQYF | TGTGCCAGCAGGGTGGGAGAGCACATTCAGTACTTC
. | TRBJ1-2 | TRBV11-2 | . | CASSLSTGIPLGGYTF | TGTGCCAGCAGCCTAAGTACCGGGATCCCCTTAGGAGGCTACACCTTC
. | TRBJ2-1 | TRBV15 | . | CATSFSGLLVNEQFF | TGTGCCACCAGCTTTTCGGGACTCTTGGTTAATGAGCAGTTCTTC
. | TRBJ2-3 | TRBV28 | . | CASVWTGRDTQYF | TGTGCCAGCGTTTGGACGGGGCGAGATACGCAGTATTTT
. | TRBJ2-3 | TRBV5-1 | TRBD1 | CASSPGRDRGTDTQYF | TGCGCCAGCAGCCCGGGAAGAGACAGGGGAACAGATACGCAGTATTTT
few | TRBJ2-1 | TRBV29-1 | . | CSVPSTRMTYNEQFF | TGCAGCGTTCCCTCGACTAGGATGACCTACAATGAGCAGTTCTTC
. | TRBJ1-2 | TRBV19 | . | CASKDRTSDYGYTF | TGTGCCAGTAAAGACAGGACTAGTGACTATGGCTACACCTTC
few | TRBJ2-7 | TRBV24-1 | . | CATSDLGGFEQYF | TGTGCCACCAGTGATTTGGGAGGGTTCGAGCAGTACTTC
few | TRBJ2-4 | TRBV12-3/TRBV12-4 | TRBD1 | CASTTQGALGNEQYF | TGTGCCAGCACTACACAGGGGGCTCTCGGGAATGAGCAGTACTTC
once | TRBJ2-1 | TRBV7-3 | TRBD2 | CASSPTGGPAVYNEQFF | TGTGCCAGCAGCCCAACGGGGGGTCCCGCGGTTTACAATGAGCAGTTCTTC
. | TRBJ2-7 | TRBV10-3 | . | CAISESLASNEQYF | TGTGCCATCAGTGAGTCCCTGGCATCCAACGAGCAGTACTTC
. | TRBJ1-1 | TRBV20-1 | TRBD1 | CSARDREGPEAFF | TGCAGTGCACGGGACAGGGAGGGTCCTGAAGCTTTCTTT
. | TRBJ2-4 | TRBV7-2 | TRBD1 | CASSYGQGGSYGQYF | TGTGCCAGCAGCTACGGACAGGGGGGTTCCTACGGGCAGTACTTC
. | TRBJ1-1 | TRBV7-2 | . | CASGLTVNTEAFF | TGTGCCAGCGGCTTGACAGTGAACACTGAAGCTTTCTTT
few | TRBJ2-3 | TRBV4-2 | TRBD1 | CASSQEVGTGGTDTQYF | TGTGCCAGCAGCCAAGAGGTTGGGACAGGGGGCACAGATACGCAGTATTTT
. | TRBJ2-3 | TRBV20-1 | TRBD2 | CSVLAGEGSDTQYF | TGCAGTGTACTAGCGGGGGAGGGTTCAGATACGCAGTATTTT
few | TRBJ1-2 | TRBV6-2/TRBV6-3 | TRBD1 | CASSYSGAGGFGGYTF | TGTGCCAGCAGTTACTCGGGGGCAGGGGGTTTCGGCGGCTACACCTTC
many | TRBJ2-7 | TRBV20-1 | . | CSAPRWQGTMDEQYF | TGCAGTGCCCCCCGGTGGCAGGGGACGATGGACGAGCAGTACTTC
. | TRBJ2-1 | TRBV7-3 | TRBD2 | CASSYLAGWNEQFF | TGTGCCAGCAGCTATTTAGCGGGGTGGAATGAGCAGTTCTTC
. | TRBJ1-2 | TRBV24-1 | . | CATSDLAGDGYTF | TGTGCCACCAGTGATCTGGCAGGGGATGGCTACACCTTC
. | TRBJ2-7 | TRBV12-3/TRBV12-4 | . | CASSLTQGGTYEQYF | TGTGCCAGCAGTCTTACACAGGGGGGGACCTACGAGCAGTACTTC
. | TRBJ2-7 | TRBV7-2 | TRBD2 | CASSYGLAGGPSSYEQYF | TGTGCCAGCAGCTACGGACTAGCGGGGGGGCCTAGCTCCTACGAGCAGTACTTC
. | TRBJ2-1 | TRBV5-1 | . | CASSGRSYNEQFF | TGCGCCAGCTCGGGACGGTCCTACAATGAGCAGTTCTTC
. | TRBJ2-7 | TRBV29-1 | TRBD1 | CSVETRQGKQYF | TGCAGCGTTGAAACCAGACAGGGGAAGCAGTACTTC
few | TRBJ2-3 | TRBV7-2 | TRBD2 | CASSLVGTSGGVGTQYF | TGTGCCAGCAGCTTAGTCGGGACTAGCGGGGGGGTTGGTACGCAGTATTTT
many | TRBJ2-7 | TRBV5-1 | . | CASSLSAGGSSYEQYF | TGCGCCAGCAGCTTGTCCGCCGGAGGGAGCTCCTACGAGCAGTACTTC
. | TRBJ1-5 | TRBV6-2/TRBV6-3 | . | CASSKKWQYYSNQPQHF | TGTGCCAGCAGCAAGAAGTGGCAGTATTATAGCAATCAGCCCCAGCATTTT
. | TRBJ1-4 | TRBV7-9 | . | CASSHGRGQGNEKLFF | TGTGCCAGCAGCCATGGGCGTGGGCAGGGAAATGAAAAACTGTTTTTT
. | TRBJ2-7 | TRBV7-3 | . | CASFDEQYF | TGTGCCAGCTTTGACGAGCAGTACTTC
. | TRBJ2-3 | TRBV4-1 | TRBD2 | CASSQELAGRTDTQYF | TGCGCCAGCAGCCAGGAGCTAGCGGGCCGCACAGATACGCAGTATTTT
. | TRBJ1-6 | TRBV5-1 | . | CASSPSSGNNNSPLHF | TGCGCCAGCAGCCCGAGTAGTGGGAACAATAATTCACCCCTCCACTTT
few | TRBJ1-4 | TRBV20-1 | . | CSATTGLAEKLFF | TGCAGTGCTACTACAGGGCTCGCTGAAAAACTGTTTTTT
few | TRBJ2-5 | TRBV6-5 | . | CASSYRMEETQYF | TGTGCCAGCAGTTACCGCATGGAGGAGACCCAGTACTTC
. | TRBJ2-5 | TRBV7-2 | TRBD1 | CASSPDRGWAETQYF | TGTGCCAGCAGCCCCGACAGGGGATGGGCTGAGACCCAGTACTTC
few | TRBJ1-2 | TRBV12-3/TRBV12-4 | . | CASSPFFNYGYTF | TGTGCCAGCAGTCCATTTTTTAACTATGGCTACACCTTC
. | TRBJ1-1 | TRBV7-2 | TRBD1 | CASSTTRGPGTEAFF | TGTGCCAGCAGCACGACCAGGGGGCCGGGGACTGAAGCTTTCTTT
. | TRBJ2-5 | TRBV4-2 | TRBD2 | CASSQLAGGPGTQYF | TGTGCCAGCAGCCAACTAGCGGGGGGTCCTGGGACCCAGTACTTC
few | TRBJ2-1 | TRBV29-1 | TRBD2 | CSGRTSGGQGNEQFF | TGCAGCGGACGGACTAGCGGGGGTCAGGGCAATGAGCAGTTCTTC
once | TRBJ1-1 | TRBV7-2 | . | CASSLQGVLNTEAFF | TGTGCCAGCAGCTTACAGGGAGTACTGAACACTGAAGCTTTCTTT
. | TRBJ2-4 | TRBV20-1 | . | CSARDLGTGDIQYF | TGCAGTGCTAGAGATCTGGGGACGGGGGACATTCAGTACTTC
. | TRBJ1-2 | TRBV14 | . | CASSQLQGYGGYTF | TGTGCCAGCAGCCAGCTCCAGGGCTACGGGGGCTACACCTTC
. | TRBJ1-1 | TRBV7-2 | . | CASSLDPGYTEAFF | TGTGCCAGCAGCTTAGACCCCGGGTACACTGAAGCTTTCTTT
. | TRBJ2-1 | TRBV7-9 | . | CASSYGVDEQFF | TGTGCCAGCAGCTACGGGGTGGATGAGCAGTTCTTC
. | TRBJ1-1 | TRBV29-1 | TRBD1 | CSAARDSNTEAFF | TGCAGCGCCGCCCGGGACAGCAACACTGAAGCTTTCTTT
. | TRBJ2-1 | TRBV30 | TRBD1 | CAWGITGADEQFF | TGTGCCTGGGGGATTACAGGGGCGGATGAGCAGTTCTTC
. | TRBJ1-2 | TRBV7-9 | TRBD1 | CASSKRTGVYGYTF | TGTGCCAGCAGCAAAAGGACAGGGGTCTATGGCTACACCTTC
few | TRBJ2-1 | TRBV4-3 | . | CASSQEVFRGNEQFF | TGCGCCAGCAGCCAAGAAGTCTTCAGGGGCAATGAGCAGTTCTTC
few | TRBJ1-5 | TRBV18 | . | CASSRGDNQPQHF | TGTGCCAGCTCACGAGGGGACAATCAGCCCCAGCATTTT
many | TRBJ2-5 | TRBV7-2 | . | CASSLAGVGETQYF | TGTGCCAGCAGCTTAGCGGGGGTTGGAGAGACCCAGTACTTC
. | TRBJ1-2 | TRBV10-3 | TRBD1 | CAISEGTGANGYTF | TGTGCCATCAGTGAAGGGACAGGGGCAAATGGCTACACCTTC
many | TRBJ1-1 | TRBV7-6 | . | CASSLVGGNEAFF | TGTGCCAGCAGCTTAGTGGGGGGGAATGAAGCTTTCTTT
few | TRBJ1-5 | TRBV18 | . | CASSPGARNSNQPQHF | TGTGCCAGCTCACCTGGGGCGAGGAATAGCAATCAGCCCCAGCATTTT
. | TRBJ2-1 | TRBV7-2 | . | CASSFQTGKNEQFF | TGTGCCAGCAGCTTCCAGACAGGTAAAAATGAGCAGTTCTTC
few | TRBJ2-3 | TRBV12-3/TRBV12-4 | . | CASSLGTARPTDTQYF | TGTGCCAGCAGCCTTGGGACCGCCAGGCCTACAGATACGCAGTATTTT
few | TRBJ2-5 | TRBV20-1 | . | CSARTGTLQETQYF | TGCAGTGCTAGAACCGGGACACTCCAAGAGACCCAGTACTTC
few | TRBJ2-1 | TRBV4-3 | . | CASSQESRSSGGYNEQFF | TGCGCCAGCAGCCAAGAATCGAGGAGTAGCGGCGGCTACAATGAGCAGTTCTTC
. | TRBJ2-1 | TRBV6-2/TRBV6-3 | . | CASSYSQGQGSSYNEQFF | TGTGCCAGCAGTTACTCCCAGGGGCAGGGAAGCTCCTACAATGAGCAGTTCTTC
. | TRBJ2-5 | TRBV10-3 | TRBD2 | CAISEWGTSGEETQYF | TGTGCCATCAGTGAGTGGGGGACTAGCGGAGAAGAGACCCAGTACTTC
few | TRBJ1-4 | TRBV9 | . | CASSVGTYNEKLFF | TGTGCCAGCAGCGTAGGTACCTATAATGAAAAACTGTTTTTT